The source of this T cell receptor beta chain is a study of human T cells and chemical hapten exposure. The V and J ends lost 5 bases and 3 bases respectively, with 8 bases between them. The CDR3 is made up of 12 amino acids. Germline CDR1 and CDR2: SGHRS and YFSETQ. TCRdb processed the RACE reads anew with MiXCR; each CDR3 protein has one entry. The sample yields fewer than 150,000 distinct CDR3 sequences, over 9.5% seen once. This clonotype was found a few times. The antigen is not known. Points from the study as a whole: Against controls, expanded TCRs gave rise to significantly more large CDR3 similarity clusters.

Time point: patch test 2, 6 weeks after DPC sensitization. As for treatment: therapeutic diphenylcyclopropenone sensitization with weekly scalp DPC. Material: whole blood, obtained in connection with sensitization to the hapten diphenylcyclopropenone (DPC). This sequence originates from a woman aged 50 to 60 with alopecia areata. Some clones in this sample may be carry-over from other donors' samples. The chain has TRBV5-1 and TRBJ1-2; D remains ambiguous. CDR3 loop: CASRRDYYGYTF. The CDR3 DNA is TGCGCCAGCAGAAGGGATTACTATGGCTACACCTTC.